The 13 T cell receptor beta chains below all came from one sample that was sequenced in a study of early T cells in non-severe SARS-CoV-2 infection. One entry per CDR3 protein results from TCRdb running MiXCR on the 5' RACE reads. The profile covers under 60,000 distinct CDR3 sequences, with 8.5% to 12% appearing a single time and roughly 4.7% taken by the ten largest. The specimen was whole blood. These receptors were taken from an adult who was a healthcare worker with PCR-confirmed SARS-CoV-2 infection or an uninfected control (not recorded which).

This clonotype was observed a few times. CDR3 sequence: CASSWKGQTYEQYF. CDR3 nucleotide sequence: TGCGCCAGCAGCTGGAAGGGACAGACCTACGAGCAGTACTTC. The chain uses TRBV5-1 and TRBJ2-7; TRBD1 aligns across 7 bases. V shed 3 bases and J 2 bases; nucleotides not matched to a gene: 5. Germline V CDR1 and CDR2: SGHRS, YFSETQ. The CDR3 runs to 14 residues. Variable domain in full (rest from reference TRBV5-1 and TRBJ2-7): KAGVTQTPRYLIKTRGQQVTLSCSPISGHRSVSWYQQTPGQGLQFLFEYFSETQRNKGNFPGRFSGRQFSNSRSEMNVSTLELGDSALYLCASSWKGQTYEQYFGPGTRLTVT.

In this sample, this clonotype turned up many times. The chain uses TRBV5-1 and TRBJ2-3, with D unresolved. The CDR3 has 14 residues. V was trimmed by 4 bases and J by 4 bases, leaving 13 bases between them. The germline V gene has CDR1 SGHRS and CDR2 YFSETQ. As DNA, the CDR3 is TGCGCCAGCAGCCCGGGTTCGGTCGCAGATACGCAGTATTTT. As protein: CASSPGSVADTQYF.

This clonotype was observed a handful of times. The V and J genes are TRBV7-2 and TRBJ2-5, with D perhaps TRBD1 or TRBD2 (5 bases each). Deletions cut 4 bases from V and 4 bases from J, with 25 bases between. CDR3 length equals 18 residues. CDR1 SGHTA and CDR2 FQGNSA come from the germline V gene. CDR3 sequence: CASSSAGLEGRWGETQYF. Written as DNA, the CDR3 is TGTGCCAGCAGCTCCGCTGGGCTTGAGGGGCGTTGGGGAGAGACCCAGTACTTC. Supplemented by reference TRBV7-2 and TRBJ2-5, the full variable domain reads GAGVSQSPSNKVTEKGKDVELRCDPISGHTALYWYRQSLGQGLEFLIYFQGNSAPDKSGLPSDRFSAERTGGSVSTLTIQRTQQEDSAVYLCASSSAGLEGRWGETQYFGPGTRLLVL.

The chain joins TRBV3-1 to TRBJ1-2, with TRBD1 as a possible D gene (6 bases). Germline-derived CDR1 and CDR2 are LGHDT and YNNKEL (reference sequence). The germline V and J ends were trimmed by 4 bases and 6 bases, with 15 bases remaining between them. The CDR3 covers 14 residues. The CDR3 region has the DNA TGTGCCAGCAGCCGTTTACAGGGAACGGATGGCTACACCTTC. This gives the protein CASSRLQGTDGYTF. Drawing the rest from reference TRBV3-1 and TRBJ1-2, the complete variable domain is DTAVSQTPKYLVTQMGNDKSIKCEQNLGHDTMYWYKQDSKKFLKIMFSYNNKELIINETVPNRFSPKSPDKAHLNLHINSLELGDSAVYFCASSRLQGTDGYTFGSGTRLTVV.

Many counts were recorded for this clonotype. The chain joins TRBV19 to TRBJ2-3; TRBD1 agrees at 7 bases. The V segment lost 1 base and the J segment 3 bases; nucleotides outside the gene matches: 4. This CDR3 comprises 15 residues. The V gene's germline CDR1 is LNHDA and CDR2 SQIVND (reference sequence). CDR3 in amino acids: CASSIAAGGTDTQYF. The CDR3 DNA is TGTGCCAGTAGTATAGCGGCAGGGGGTACAGATACGCAGTATTTT.

This clonotype was picked up a small number of times. The genes are TRBV18 and TRBJ2-3; possible D gene TRBD1, 5 bases. Germline V gene lookup returns CDR1 KGHSH and CDR2 LQKENI. The CDR3 extends over 14 amino acids. V was shortened by 4 bases and J by 0 bases, with 8 bases between the two germline ends. CDR3 in amino acids: CASSRTRSTDTQYF. DNA for the CDR3: TGTGCCAGCTCACGGACACGGAGCACAGATACGCAGTATTTT.

This clonotype was found a few times. The chain uses TRBV7-2 and TRBJ2-7; possibly TRBD1 for D (5 bases). The germline V gene encodes CDR1 SGHTA and CDR2 FQGNSA. This CDR3 has 14 residues. V was clipped by 7 bases and J by 5 bases, with 18 bases between them. CDR3 in DNA: TGTGCCAGCAAACGACAGAATTGGAGCGACGAGCAGTACTTC. Its protein product is CASKRQNWSDEQYF.

Ten or more counts support this clonotype. This sequence joins TRBV7-3 and TRBJ2-5, with TRBD1 matching over 7 bases. The CDR3 extends over 13 amino acids. Germline V lookup: CDR1 SGHTA, CDR2 FQGTGA. V gave up 4 bases and J gave up 7 bases; unmatched junction bases: 6. As DNA, the CDR3 is TGTGCCAGCAGCTCTCGACAGGGTGTGACCCAGTACTTC. Translated, it gives CASSSRQGVTQYF.

This clonotype was seen repeatedly, ten times or more. The V call is TRBV6-1, the J call TRBJ1-5; 7 nucleotides match TRBD1. Germline V lookup: CDR1 MNHNS, CDR2 SASEGT. The CDR3 runs 13 residues. Trimming removed 8 bases from V and 4 bases from J; junction bases left unmatched: 5. CDR3 amino acids: CASATGTNQPQHF. DNA of the CDR3: TGTGCCAGCGCGACAGGGACAAATCAGCCCCAGCATTTT.

The chain combines TRBV24-1 with TRBJ1-5; D gene ambiguous. This CDR3 is 14 amino acids long. Germline lookup yields CDR1 KGHDR and CDR2 SFDVKD. V was trimmed by 4 bases and J by 4 bases, leaving 10 bases between them. CDR3 sequence reads: CATSDPVVNQPQHF. The CDR3 DNA is TGTGCCACCAGTGACCCCGTCGTAAATCAGCCCCAGCATTTT.

The sample holds many counts of this clonotype. This chain links TRBV28 with TRBJ2-6; D gene ambiguous. CDR1 is MDHEN, CDR2 SYDVKM, per germline. The CDR3 sequence is 10 residues long. V was shortened by 5 bases and J by 12 bases, with 5 bases between the two germline ends. CDR3 DNA: TGTGCCAGCAGTGGGTTCGTCCTGACTTTC. Translation: CASSGFVLTF. The complete variable domain, with remaining parts taken from reference TRBV28 and TRBJ2-6, reads DVKVTQSSRYLVKRTGEKVFLECVQDMDHENMFWYRQDPGLGLRLIYFSYDVKMKEKGDIPEGYSVSREKKERFSLILESASTNQTSMYLCASSGFVLTFGAGSRLTVL.

This clonotype was counted between two and nine times. CDR3 in DNA: TGTGCCAGCAGCTTAGTTAGCAGGGCCGCAGATACGCAGTATTTT. It encodes CASSLVSRAADTQYF. This chain connects TRBV7-6 to TRBJ2-3, with a tentative D call TRBD1 (5 bases). The V end lost 1 base, the J end lost 4 bases, and 12 bases lay between the germline ends. From germline, CDR1 is SGHVS and CDR2 FNYEAQ. This CDR3 spans 15 amino acids.

This clonotype was seen repeatedly, ten times or more. The chain combines TRBV7-2 with TRBJ2-7, with 9 bases that match TRBD2. J was trimmed by 1 base and V by 4 bases; bases with no gene match: 11. This CDR3 comprises 17 residues. CDR1 and CDR2 from the germline V gene are SGHTA and FQGNSA. CDR3 nucleotide sequence: TGTGCCAGCAGCTCCCCCCGACTAGCGGCAAGATCCTACGAGCAGTACTTC. Protein product: CASSSPRLAARSYEQYF.